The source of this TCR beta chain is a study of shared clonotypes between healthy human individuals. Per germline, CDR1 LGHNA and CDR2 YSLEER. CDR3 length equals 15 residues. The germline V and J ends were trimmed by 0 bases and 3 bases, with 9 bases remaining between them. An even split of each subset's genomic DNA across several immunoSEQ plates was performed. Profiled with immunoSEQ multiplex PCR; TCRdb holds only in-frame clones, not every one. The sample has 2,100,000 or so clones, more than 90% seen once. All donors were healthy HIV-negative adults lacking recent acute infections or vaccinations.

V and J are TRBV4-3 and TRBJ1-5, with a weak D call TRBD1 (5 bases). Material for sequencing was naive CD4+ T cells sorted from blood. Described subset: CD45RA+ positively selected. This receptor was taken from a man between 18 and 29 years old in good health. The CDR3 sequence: CASSQERGYNQPQHF. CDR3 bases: TGCGCCAGCAGCCAAGAGAGGGGATACAATCAGCCCCAGCATTTT.